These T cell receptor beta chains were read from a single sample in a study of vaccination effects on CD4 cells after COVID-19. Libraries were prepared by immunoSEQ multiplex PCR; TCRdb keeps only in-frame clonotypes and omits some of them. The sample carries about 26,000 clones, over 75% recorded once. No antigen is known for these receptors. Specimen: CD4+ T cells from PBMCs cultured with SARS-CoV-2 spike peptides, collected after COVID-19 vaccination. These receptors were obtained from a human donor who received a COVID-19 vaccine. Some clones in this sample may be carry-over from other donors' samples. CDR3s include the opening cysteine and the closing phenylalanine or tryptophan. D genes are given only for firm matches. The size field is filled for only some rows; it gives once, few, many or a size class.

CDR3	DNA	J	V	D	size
CASSKQGTNEKLFF	TGTGCCAGCAGTAAACAGGGAACTAATGAAAAACTGTTTTTT	TRBJ1-4	TRBV2	NA	NA
CASSAGLAGGFRETQYF	TGTGCCAGCAGCGCGGGACTAGCGGGGGGGTTTCGAGAGACCCAGTACTTC	TRBJ2-5	TRBV7-3	TRBD2	NA
CASSLLASGNTGELFF	TGTGCCAGCAGCTTGTTGGCTAGCGGGAACACCGGGGAGCTGTTTTTT	TRBJ2-2	TRBV5-4	TRBD2	NA
CASSHPPGQVPSGNTIYF	TGTGCCAGCAGTCACCCTCCGGGACAGGTTCCCTCTGGAAACACCATATATTTT	TRBJ1-3	TRBV6-6	TRBD1	NA
CASSKVREGETQYF	TGTGCCAGCAGCAAAGTTCGTGAGGGGGAGACCCAGTACTTC	TRBJ2-5	TRBV21-1	NA	few
CASSLLAGTKNIQYF	TGTGCCAGCAGCCTTCTAGCGGGGACCAAAAACATTCAGTACTTC	TRBJ2-4	TRBV7-2	TRBD2	few
CASSIGRSNTGELFF	TGTGCCAGTAGTATAGGCAGGTCGAACACCGGGGAGCTGTTTTTT	TRBJ2-2	TRBV19	NA	few
CASSVSGTGNSPLHF	TGTGCCAGCAGCGTCTCCGGGACAGGTAATTCACCCCTCCACTTT	TRBJ1-6	TRBV9	TRBD1	NA
CASSPGAYEAFF	TGCGCCAGCAGCCCAGGGGCTTACGAAGCTTTCTTT	TRBJ1-1	TRBV5-1	NA	NA
CASSIDQASGGYNEQFF	TGTGCCAGTAGTATAGATCAGGCTAGCGGGGGTTACAATGAGCAGTTCTTC	TRBJ2-1	TRBV19	TRBD2	NA
CASSLVGDKNSPLHF	TGCGCCAGCAGCTTGGTAGGGGACAAGAATTCACCCCTCCACTTT	TRBJ1-6	TRBV5-1	NA	NA
CASSSITSGGTTQYF	TGCGCCAGCAGCTCAATAACTAGCGGGGGTACTACGCAGTATTTT	TRBJ2-3	TRBV5-1	TRBD2	once
CASSPLLASSNTGELFF	TGTGCCAGCTCACCACTCTTGGCCAGTTCGAACACCGGGGAGCTGTTTTTT	TRBJ2-2	TRBV18	NA	once
CASSRGDGGAKNIQYF	TGCGCCAGCAGCCGAGGGGACGGCGGGGCCAAAAACATTCAGTACTTC	TRBJ2-4	TRBV5-1	NA	NA
CASSEEGQGWGETQYF	TGTGCCAGCAGTGAAGAAGGGCAGGGCTGGGGGGAGACCCAGTACTTC	TRBJ2-5	TRBV6-1	NA	once
CASSSGTVDTEAFF	TGTGCCAGCAGCTCCGGGACGGTTGACACTGAAGCTTTCTTT	TRBJ1-1	TRBV5-6	NA	NA
CASSLWLAGGIIYTQYF	TGCGCCAGCAGCTTATGGCTAGCGGGGGGGATTATCTATACGCAGTATTTT	TRBJ2-3	TRBV5-1	TRBD2	NA
CATSDRRDWVTGELFF	TGTGCCACCAGTGACCGCAGGGATTGGGTCACCGGGGAGCTGTTTTTT	TRBJ2-2	TRBV24-1	NA	NA
CASSDSGTGDSPLHF	TGTGCCAGCAGTGATTCGGGGACAGGGGATTCACCCCTCCACTTT	TRBJ1-6	TRBV2	TRBD1	NA
CSVEEGGGTEAFF	TGCAGCGTTGAAGAAGGGGGGGGCACTGAAGCTTTCTTT	TRBJ1-1	TRBV29-1	NA	NA